A single sample is the source of the 22 T cell receptor beta chains below, sequenced in a study of CD8 T cells in ankylosing spondylitis. Each CDR3 protein gets one entry after TCRdb re-called the 5' RACE reads with MiXCR. This table holds more than 250,000 distinct CDR3 sequences, around 10% found once. The specimen was blood, either unsorted or a sorted T cell fraction (not recorded which). The receptors originated from a female donor with ankylosing spondylitis or in good health (not recorded which).

V and J are TRBV7-6 and TRBJ2-7, with D perhaps TRBD2 (6 bases). V lost 2 bases, J lost 5 bases, and 13 bases lay in between. Germline CDR1 is SGHVS and CDR2 is FNYEAQ. The CDR3 contains 14 residues. CDR3 sequence (DNA): TGTGCCAGCAGCTTAAGTCCAACGGGGGACGAGCAGTACTTC. Its protein is CASSLSPTGDEQYF.

The sample holds many counts of this clonotype. The chain uses TRBV6-2 or TRBV6-3 and TRBJ2-1, with 8 nucleotides matching TRBD1. This CDR3 has 17 residues. With V trimmed by 2 bases and J by 1 base, 7 bases remained unmatched. Germline lookup yields CDR1 MNHEY and CDR2 SVGEGT. CDR3 region: CASSYPLRGRSYNEQFF. CDR3 DNA sequence: TGTGCCAGCAGTTACCCCCTCAGGGGGCGATCCTACAATGAGCAGTTCTTC.

In its sample, this clonotype was seen many times. The rearrangement joins TRBV2 to TRBJ2-7; D call uncertain. This CDR3 is 12 amino acids long. Deletions cut 1 base from V and 3 bases from J, with 4 bases between. Germline V CDR1 and CDR2: SNHLY, FYNNEI. The CDR3 loop reads CASSEGNYEQYF. The DNA of the CDR3 is TGTGCCAGCAGTGAAGGGAACTACGAGCAGTACTTC.

A remark on this clonotype: This clone may be a read error of a much larger clone one base away. The V call is TRBV4-2, the J call TRBJ2-1; 8 nucleotides agree with TRBD2. Germline V gene lookup returns CDR1 LGHNA and CDR2 YNFKEQ. The CDR3 contains 16 residues. The CDR3 DNA follows: TGTCCCAGCAGCCAAGATTCGGGGGGGGCCTACAATGAGCAGTTCTTC. Its translation: CPSSQDSGGAYNEQFF.

Many counts were recorded for this clonotype. The chain carries TRBV20-1 and TRBJ2-1; no clear D. With 8 bases removed from V and 6 bases from J, the gap between germline ends came to 11 bases. Germline V CDR1 and CDR2: DFQATT, SNEGSKA (reference sequence). CDR3 length: 11 amino acids. The chain's CDR3 is CSPWAGNEQFF. The CDR3 bases are TGCAGTCCGTGGGCCGGCAATGAGCAGTTCTTC.

A note on this clonotype: A junction boundary mismatches the germline segment, possibly from a read error. This rearrangement joins TRBV5-1 to TRBJ2-5; maybe TRBD2 (5 bases). Per germline, CDR1 SGHRS and CDR2 YFSETQ. This CDR3 comprises 15 residues. DNA of the CDR3: TGCGACAGCAGCTTGGTTTCGGGGAGACAAGAGACCCAGTACTTC. The encoded protein is CDSSLVSGRQETQYF.

This chain connects TRBV7-9 to TRBJ2-1; D call uncertain. The CDR3 has 8 residues. V was pared by 5 bases and J by 13 bases, with 3 bases between. Germline V gives CDR1 SEHNR, CDR2 FQNEAQ (reference sequence). The CDR3: CASSIQFF. CDR3 coding DNA: TGTGCCAGCAGCATACAGTTCTTC.

This chain joins TRBV6-2 or TRBV6-3 and TRBJ1-5, with TRBD1 as a possible D gene (5 bases). Deletions cut 5 bases from V and 0 bases from J, with 20 bases between. The germline gives CDR1 MNHEY, CDR2 SVGEGT. The CDR3 runs to 18 residues. The CDR3 loop is CASSPGRGGGYSNQPQHF. As DNA, the CDR3 is TGTGCCAGCAGTCCTGGACGAGGCGGGGGATATAGCAATCAGCCCCAGCATTTT.

In its sample, this clonotype was seen many times. The V and J genes are TRBV12-3 or TRBV12-4 and TRBJ2-1; TRBD2 is a possible D gene (6 bases). The CDR3 is 14 residues long. With 3 bases removed from V and 8 bases from J, the gap between germline ends came to 14 bases. The CDR3 region has the DNA TGTGCCAGCAGTTTCCTGACTAGATCGGATGAGCAGTTCTTC. Encoded protein: CASSFLTRSDEQFF.

This clonotype was seen at least ten times. The chain has TRBV12-3 or TRBV12-4 and TRBJ2-4; a possible D gene is TRBD2 (5 bases). Trimming left V 3 bases short and J 1 base short, with 10 bases between. The CDR3 is 15 amino acids. The CDR3 reads CASSLTAGAKNIQYF. CDR3 in DNA: TGTGCCAGCAGTTTGACTGCGGGTGCCAAAAACATTCAGTACTTC.

Many counts were recorded for this clonotype. This chain connects TRBV12-3 or TRBV12-4 to TRBJ2-1; 9 bases match TRBD1. Germline trimming cut 5 bases from V and 3 bases from J; bases unmatched to any gene: 2. The CDR3 extends over 14 amino acids. DNA for the CDR3: TGTGCCAGCAGTGGGACAGGGAACTACAATGAGCAGTTCTTC. Residues: CASSGTGNYNEQFF.

The chain recombines TRBV20-1 with TRBJ1-2; D is unclear. The germline V gene has CDR1 DFQATT and CDR2 SNEGSKA (reference sequence). Between the trimmed V and J ends, which lost 1 base and 13 bases, there was a span of 10 bases. The CDR3 length is 10 residues. For the CDR3, the DNA is TGCAGTGCTAGAGGACGGTCGATCACCTTC. This sequence encodes CSARGRSITF.

This clonotype appeared a few times. The chain employs TRBV20-1 and TRBJ2-2; D unclear. The ends were cut back, 4 bases at V and 6 bases at J, with 21 bases in the middle. The CDR3 sequence is 16 residues long. CDR1 is DFQATT, CDR2 SNEGSKA, per germline (reference sequence). CDR3 sequence (DNA): TGCAGTGCTATGTCTTTAAACCCCGGGCTCCCCGGGGAGCTGTTTTTT. This codes for CSAMSLNPGLPGELFF.

This clonotype was seen more than once but under ten times. The gene calls are TRBV18 and TRBJ2-7; no reliable D call. V shed 4 bases and J shed 2 bases, with 15 bases lying between them. The germline V gene has CDR1 KGHSH and CDR2 LQKENI. The CDR3 has 15 amino acids. The CDR3 sequence: CASSQRVPPTYEQYF. DNA of the CDR3: TGTGCCAGCTCACAACGGGTCCCTCCTACCTACGAGCAGTACTTC.

Ten or more counts support this clonotype. The gene calls are TRBV6-1 and TRBJ1-2; perhaps TRBD1 as D (5 bases). V gave up 2 bases and J gave up 8 bases, with 21 bases separating them. The CDR3 totals 16 residues. Germline loops: CDR1 MNHNS, CDR2 SASEGT. DNA for the CDR3: TGTGCCAGCAGTGAATCCGGGGTCTCAGGCCGGGGGGGCTACACCTTC. This translates into CASSESGVSGRGGYTF.

The table lists this clonotype with many counts. The rearrangement joins TRBV6-2 or TRBV6-3 to TRBJ1-5, with D perhaps matching TRBD1 (5 bases). Germline CDR1 reads MNHEY; CDR2 reads SVGEGT. V lost 5 bases and J 7 bases, leaving 18 bases between the germline ends. The CDR3 loop spans 15 amino acids. The CDR3 protein is CASSHWGLPRQPQHF. As DNA, the CDR3 is TGTGCCAGCAGTCACTGGGGCCTCCCTCGGCAGCCCCAGCATTTT.

This clonotype was seen at least ten times. The CDR3 DNA reads TGCGCCAGCAGTCCGGAGGGGGCCTTCGAGCAGTACTTC. It codes for CASSPEGAFEQYF. The genes are TRBV5-1 and TRBJ2-7, with a possible D match to TRBD1 (7 bases). V was pared by 5 bases and J by 6 bases, with 15 bases between. The CDR3 loop spans 13 amino acids. CDR1 and CDR2 from the germline V gene are SGHRS and YFSETQ. The variable domain in full, completed from reference TRBV5-1 and TRBJ2-7, reads KAGVTQTPRYLIKTRGQQVTLSCSPISGHRSVSWYQQTPGQGLQFLFEYFSETQRNKGNFPGRFSGRQFSNSRSEMNVSTLELGDSALYLCASSPEGAFEQYFGPGTRLTVT.

Here the CDR3 DNA reads TGTGCCGACTCCATCTCCGGGACAGAGCAAGAGACCCAGTACTTC. Translated, it gives CADSISGTEQETQYF. The rearrangement joins TRBV2 to TRBJ2-5, with 7 nucleotides matching TRBD1. Germline V gene sequence: CDR1 SNHLY, CDR2 FYNNEI. V lost 11 bases and J lost 2; bases outside the gene matches: 14. CDR3 length equals 15 residues.

The chain is built from TRBV3-1 and TRBJ1-2; 10 nucleotides agree with TRBD1. This CDR3 has 15 residues. With V trimmed by 0 bases and J by 6 bases, 4 bases remained unmatched. Germline CDR1 and CDR2: LGHDT and YNNKEL (reference sequence). The CDR3 DNA sequence: TGTGCCAGCAGCCAAGATATTGGGACAGGGGATGGCTACACCTTC. Translated: CASSQDIGTGDGYTF.

The chain couples TRBV5-5 to TRBJ2-3; TRBD2 matches 8 bases. Germline V gene lookup returns CDR1 SGHKS and CDR2 YYEKEE (reference sequence). Germline trimming cut 5 bases from V and 10 bases from J; bases unmatched to any gene: 6. This CDR3 has 12 residues. The chain's CDR3 is CASSEGTSSQYF. The CDR3, as DNA: TGTGCCAGCAGTGAGGGGACTAGTTCGCAGTATTTT. Looking up the rest from reference TRBV5-5 and TRBJ2-3 gives the full variable domain: DAGVTQSPTHLIKTRGQQVTLRCSPISGHKSVSWYQQVLGQGPQFIFQYYEKEERGRGNFPDRFSARQFPNYSSELNVNALLLGDSALYLCASSEGTSSQYFGPGTRLTVL.

The chain uses TRBV5-1 and TRBJ2-1; D is perhaps TRBD2 (5 bases). The CDR3 spans 13 residues. Per the germline V gene, CDR1 is SGHRS and CDR2 is YFSETQ. Between the trimmed V and J ends, which lost 4 bases and 15 bases, there was a span of 20 bases. Here the CDR3 DNA reads TGCGCCAGCAGCCCGGGCGGTCTAGCCCACTGGTTCTTC. Translated, it gives CASSPGGLAHWFF.

This clonotype appeared many times. This sequence joins TRBV12-3 or TRBV12-4 and TRBJ2-7; D gene unclear. CDR3 size: 14 residues. Trimming pared 3 bases from V and 3 bases from J, leaving 12 bases between. CDR3 DNA sequence: TGTGCCAGCAGTTTGGAGAGCTCATTCTACGAGCAGTACTTC. It encodes CASSLESSFYEQYF.